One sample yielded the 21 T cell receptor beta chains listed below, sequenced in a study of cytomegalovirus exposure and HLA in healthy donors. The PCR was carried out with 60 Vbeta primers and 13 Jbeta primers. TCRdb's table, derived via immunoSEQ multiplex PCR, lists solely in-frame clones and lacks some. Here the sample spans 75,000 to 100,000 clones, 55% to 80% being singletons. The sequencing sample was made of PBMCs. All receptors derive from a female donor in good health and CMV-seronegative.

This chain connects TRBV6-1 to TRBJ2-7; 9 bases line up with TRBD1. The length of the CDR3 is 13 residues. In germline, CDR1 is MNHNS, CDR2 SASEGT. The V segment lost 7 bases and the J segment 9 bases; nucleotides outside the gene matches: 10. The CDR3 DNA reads TGTGCCAGCATGAGGGGGACAGGGTCTCGGCAGTACTTC. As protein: CASMRGTGSRQYF.

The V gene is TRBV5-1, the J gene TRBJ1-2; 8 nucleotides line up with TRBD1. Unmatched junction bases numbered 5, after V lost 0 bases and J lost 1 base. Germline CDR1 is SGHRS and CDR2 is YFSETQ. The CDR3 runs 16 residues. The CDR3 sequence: CASSLVSGGSNYGYTF. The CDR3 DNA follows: TGCGCCAGCAGCTTGGTATCAGGGGGCAGTAACTATGGCTACACCTTC.

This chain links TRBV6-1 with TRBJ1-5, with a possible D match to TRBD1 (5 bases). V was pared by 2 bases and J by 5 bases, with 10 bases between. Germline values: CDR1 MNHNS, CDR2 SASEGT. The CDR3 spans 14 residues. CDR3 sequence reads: CASSETRVYQPQHF. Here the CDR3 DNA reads TGTGCCAGCAGTGAAACCAGGGTGTATCAGCCCCAGCATTTT.

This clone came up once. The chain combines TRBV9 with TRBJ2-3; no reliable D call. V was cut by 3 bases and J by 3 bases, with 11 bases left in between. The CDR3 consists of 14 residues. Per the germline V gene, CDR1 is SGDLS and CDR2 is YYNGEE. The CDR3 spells CASSGFASTDTQYF. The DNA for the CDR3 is TGTGCCAGCAGCGGTTTTGCTAGTACAGATACGCAGTATTTT.

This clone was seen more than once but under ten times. CDR3 protein: CASSEVGSPSPYNEQFF. Here the CDR3 DNA reads TGTGCCAGCAGTGAAGTTGGTAGCCCGTCGCCCTACAATGAGCAGTTCTTC. The chain recombines TRBV2 with TRBJ2-1; no firm D call. There are 17 residues in the CDR3. Germline loops: CDR1 SNHLY, CDR2 FYNNEI. V lost 1 base and J lost 2, with 15 bases in between.

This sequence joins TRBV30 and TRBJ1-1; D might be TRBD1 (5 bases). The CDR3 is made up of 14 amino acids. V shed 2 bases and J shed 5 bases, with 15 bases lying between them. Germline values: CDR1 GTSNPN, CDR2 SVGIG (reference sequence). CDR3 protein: CAWSPGGMGTEAFF. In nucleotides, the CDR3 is TGTGCCTGGAGTCCCGGGGGTATGGGTACTGAAGCTTTCTTT.

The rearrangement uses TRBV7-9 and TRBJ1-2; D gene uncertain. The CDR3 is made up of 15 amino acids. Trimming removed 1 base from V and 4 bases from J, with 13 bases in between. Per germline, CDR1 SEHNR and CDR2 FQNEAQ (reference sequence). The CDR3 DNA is TGTGCCAGCAGCTTAGGGGTGGCAGGCCTCTATGGCTACACCTTC. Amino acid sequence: CASSLGVAGLYGYTF.

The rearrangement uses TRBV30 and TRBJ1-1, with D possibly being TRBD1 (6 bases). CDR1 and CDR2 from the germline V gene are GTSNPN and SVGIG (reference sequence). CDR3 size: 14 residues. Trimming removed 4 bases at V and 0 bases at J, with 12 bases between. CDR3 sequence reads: CAWIRTEMNTEAFF. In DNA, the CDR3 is TGTGCCTGGATCCGGACAGAGATGAACACTGAAGCTTTCTTT.

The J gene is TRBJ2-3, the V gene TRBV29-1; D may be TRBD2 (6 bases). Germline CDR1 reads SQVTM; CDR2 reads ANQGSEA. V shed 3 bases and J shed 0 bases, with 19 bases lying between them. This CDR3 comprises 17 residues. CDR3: CSVDPAVGSGSTDTQYF. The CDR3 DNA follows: TGCAGCGTTGATCCCGCCGTGGGTAGCGGAAGCACAGATACGCAGTATTTT.

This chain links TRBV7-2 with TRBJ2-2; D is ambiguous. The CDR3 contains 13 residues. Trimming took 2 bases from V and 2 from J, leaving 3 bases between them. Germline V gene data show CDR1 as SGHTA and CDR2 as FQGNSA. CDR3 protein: CASSLLNTGELFF. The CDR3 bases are TGTGCCAGCAGCTTACTAAACACCGGGGAGCTGTTTTTT.

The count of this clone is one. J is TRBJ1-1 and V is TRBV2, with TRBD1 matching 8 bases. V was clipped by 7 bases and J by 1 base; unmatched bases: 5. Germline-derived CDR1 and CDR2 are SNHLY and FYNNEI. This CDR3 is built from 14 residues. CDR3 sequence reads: CASTRQGSNTEAFF. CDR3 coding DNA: TGTGCCAGCACTCGACAGGGGTCGAACACTGAAGCTTTCTTT.

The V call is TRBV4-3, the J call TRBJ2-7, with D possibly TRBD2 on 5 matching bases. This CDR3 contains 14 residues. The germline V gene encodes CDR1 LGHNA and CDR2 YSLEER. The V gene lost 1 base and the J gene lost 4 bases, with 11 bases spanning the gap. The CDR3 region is CASSQGIATYEQYF. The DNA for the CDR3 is TGCGCCAGCAGCCAAGGGATAGCGACGTACGAGCAGTACTTC.

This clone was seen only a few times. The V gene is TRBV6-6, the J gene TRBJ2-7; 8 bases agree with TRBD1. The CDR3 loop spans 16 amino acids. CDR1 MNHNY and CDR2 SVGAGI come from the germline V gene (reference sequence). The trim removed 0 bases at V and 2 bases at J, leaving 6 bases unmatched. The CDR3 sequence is CASSYSRQGKAYEQYF. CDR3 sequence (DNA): TGTGCCAGCAGTTACTCCCGACAGGGGAAAGCCTACGAGCAGTACTTC.

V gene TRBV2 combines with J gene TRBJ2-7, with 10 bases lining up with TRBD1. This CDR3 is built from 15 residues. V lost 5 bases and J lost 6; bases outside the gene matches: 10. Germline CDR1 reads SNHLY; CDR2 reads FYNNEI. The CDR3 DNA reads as TGTGCCAGCAGTCGCGACAGGGGGCGAATAGGCGAGCAGTACTTC. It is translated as CASSRDRGRIGEQYF.

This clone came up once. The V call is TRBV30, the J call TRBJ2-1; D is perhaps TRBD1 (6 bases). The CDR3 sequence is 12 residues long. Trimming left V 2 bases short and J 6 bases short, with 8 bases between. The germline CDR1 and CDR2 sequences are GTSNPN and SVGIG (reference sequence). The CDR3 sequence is CAWSLQGNEQFF. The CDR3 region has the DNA TGTGCCTGGAGTTTACAGGGCAATGAGCAGTTCTTC.

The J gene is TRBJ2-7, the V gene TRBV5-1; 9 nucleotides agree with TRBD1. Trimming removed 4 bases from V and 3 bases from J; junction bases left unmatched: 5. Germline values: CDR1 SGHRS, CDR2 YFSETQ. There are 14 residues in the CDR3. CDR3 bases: TGCGCCAGCAGCCCCCGGACAGGGGACTACGAGCAGTACTTC. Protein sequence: CASSPRTGDYEQYF.

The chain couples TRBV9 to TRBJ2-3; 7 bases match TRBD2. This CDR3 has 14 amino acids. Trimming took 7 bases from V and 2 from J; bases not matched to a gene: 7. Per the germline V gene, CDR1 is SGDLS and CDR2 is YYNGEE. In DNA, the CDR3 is TGTGCCAGCGGGAGGGAGGCAGACACAGATACGCAGTATTTT. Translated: CASGREADTDTQYF. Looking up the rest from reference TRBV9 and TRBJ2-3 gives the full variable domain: DSGVTQTPKHLITATGQRVTLRCSPRSGDLSVYWYQQSLDQGLQFLIQYYNGEERAKGNILERFSAQQFPDLHSELNLSSLELGDSALYFCASGREADTDTQYFGPGTRLTVL.

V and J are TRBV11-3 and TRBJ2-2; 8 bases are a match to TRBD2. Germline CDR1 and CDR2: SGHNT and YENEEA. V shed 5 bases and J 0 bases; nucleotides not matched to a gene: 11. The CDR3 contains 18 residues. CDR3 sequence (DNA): TGTGCCAGCAGCGCGCGAATGCCCGGGGGGGCGAACACCGGGGAGCTGTTTTTT. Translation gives CASSARMPGGANTGELFF.

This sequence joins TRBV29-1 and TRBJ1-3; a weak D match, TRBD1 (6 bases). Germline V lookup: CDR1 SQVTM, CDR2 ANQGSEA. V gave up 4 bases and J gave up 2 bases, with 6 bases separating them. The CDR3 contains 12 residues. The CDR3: CSVGTAGNTIYF. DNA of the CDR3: TGCAGCGTTGGGACAGCTGGAAACACCATATATTTT.

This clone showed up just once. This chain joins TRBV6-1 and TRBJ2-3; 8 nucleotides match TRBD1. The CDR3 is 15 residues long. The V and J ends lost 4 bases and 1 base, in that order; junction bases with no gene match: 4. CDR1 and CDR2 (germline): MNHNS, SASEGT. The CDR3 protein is CASSAPDRGTDTQYF. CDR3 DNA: TGTGCCAGCAGTGCCCCGGACAGGGGCACAGATACGCAGTATTTT.

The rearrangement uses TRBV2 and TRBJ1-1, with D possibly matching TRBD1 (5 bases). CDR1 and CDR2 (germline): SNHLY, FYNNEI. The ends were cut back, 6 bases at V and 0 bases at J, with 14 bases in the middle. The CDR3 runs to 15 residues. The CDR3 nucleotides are TGTGCCAGCAGGGGGCTTTTTGGCTTGAACACTGAAGCTTTCTTT. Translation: CASRGLFGLNTEAFF.